These 7 T cell receptor beta chains were sequenced from one sample in a study of siplizumab effects on memory and regulatory T cells. Using immunoSEQ multiplex PCR, the repertoire was profiled, and TCRdb retains in-frame clones only, with some absent. The sample records 50,000 to 70,000 clones, 90% to 97% being singletons. Sequencing was performed on naive CD8+ T cells sorted from blood. Source of these receptors: a human donor in good health.

This chain joins TRBV9 and TRBJ1-5, with D unresolved. This CDR3 comprises 10 residues. The V end lost 0 bases, the J end lost 9 bases, and 1 base lay between the germline ends. Germline assignment: CDR1 SGDLS and CDR2 YYNGEE. The CDR3 DNA reads TGTGCCAGCAGCGTAGGGCCCCAGCATTTT. Residues: CASSVGPQHF.

V gene TRBV28 combines with J gene TRBJ2-2; TRBD1 is a possible D gene (5 bases). The CDR3 has 15 residues. The germline gives CDR1 MDHEN, CDR2 SYDVKM. Trimming removed 4 bases from V and 3 bases from J, with 12 bases in between. The CDR3 protein is CASSSPRQYTGELFF. The DNA of the CDR3 is TGTGCCAGCAGTTCACCTCGACAGTACACCGGGGAGCTGTTTTTT.

The V and J genes are TRBV25-1 and TRBJ1-2, with 12 bases lining up with TRBD1. Per the germline V gene, CDR1 is MGHDK and CDR2 is SYGVNS. Unmatched junction bases numbered 6, after V lost 4 bases and J lost 6 bases. The CDR3 spans 15 residues. CDR3 nucleotides: TGTGCCAGCAGTGGGCCGGGACAGGGGGCGAATGGCTACACCTTC. Protein sequence: CASSGPGQGANGYTF.

The chain joins TRBV29-1 to TRBJ2-1, with 9 bases aligning to TRBD1. V lost 8 bases, J lost 8 bases, and 10 bases stayed unmatched. Germline CDR1 is SQVTM and CDR2 is ANQGSEA. The CDR3 has 13 residues. The CDR3 coding sequence is TGCAGCACCACCGGGACAGGGATGGATGAGCAGTTCTTC. This translates into CSTTGTGMDEQFF.

The V gene is TRBV9, the J gene TRBJ1-1; 7 nucleotides agree with TRBD1. Trimming cost V 4 bases and J 3 bases; bases outside gene matches: 9. The CDR3 has 15 residues. From germline, CDR1 is SGDLS and CDR2 YYNGEE. This chain's CDR3 is CASSPTAGGDTEAFF. The CDR3 DNA reads TGTGCCAGCAGCCCGACTGCAGGGGGGGACACTGAAGCTTTCTTT. Full variable domain (remainder filled in from reference TRBV9 and TRBJ1-1): DSGVTQTPKHLITATGQRVTLRCSPRSGDLSVYWYQQSLDQGLQFLIQYYNGEERAKGNILERFSAQQFPDLHSELNLSSLELGDSALYFCASSPTAGGDTEAFFGQGTRLTVV.

This rearrangement joins TRBV13 to TRBJ2-3; 8 positions agree with TRBD2. This CDR3 is built from 15 residues. V gave up 3 bases and J gave up 4 bases; unmatched junction bases: 6. CDR1 PRHDT and CDR2 FYEKMQ come from the germline V gene (reference sequence). CDR3 DNA: TGTGCCAGCAGCTTTCGACGGGGGGGGTCAGATACGCAGTATTTT. It yields the protein CASSFRRGGSDTQYF. The variable domain in full, completed from reference TRBV13 and TRBJ2-3, reads AAGVIQSPRHLIKEKRETATLKCYPIPRHDTVYWYQQGPGQDPQFLISFYEKMQSDKGSIPDRFSAQQFSDYHSELNMSSLELGDSALYFCASSFRRGGSDTQYFGPGTRLTVL.

The rearrangement joins TRBV12-5 to TRBJ2-7, with D perhaps given as TRBD1 or TRBD2 (6 bases each). CDR3 length: 15 amino acids. Trimming took 6 bases from V and 3 from J, leaving 18 bases between them. Germline V gene data show CDR1 as LGHNT and CDR2 as FRNRAP. The CDR3 bases are TGTGCTAGTGGGCCGAGAGAGGGGGGCATCTACGAGCAGTACTTC. Protein: CASGPREGGIYEQYF.